This TCR beta chain was observed in a study of Tregs in tolerant kidney transplant recipients. Background on the study: The nonmyeloablative bone marrow transplants came from related graft donors, with transient mixed chimerism. Study observations and caveats: For some patients, primers changed over time, blocking nucleotide-level comparison.

Unstimulated regulatory T cells (CD4+CD25+CD127-), CD4+CD25- non-regulatory cells, CD4 and CD8 cells were FACS-sorted from thawed PBMCs. About this clone itself: Its specificity is unknown.

The assay was immunoSEQ multiplex PCR, and TCRdb's table has in-frame clones only and misses some. In the table there are about 77,000 clones, under 98% of which are singletons. Material: CD4+ T cells from blood, obtained before the transplant. This TCR derives from a human donor who received a combined kidney and bone marrow transplant.

CDR3 sequence: CATSREQAGGPSTDTQYF. In DNA, the CDR3 is TGTGCCACCAGCAGGGAACAAGCGGGGGGGCCTAGCACAGATACGCAGTATTTT. The V call is TRBV15, the J call TRBJ2-3; 10 bases are shared with TRBD2. Germline V CDR1 and CDR2: LNHNV, YYDKDF (reference sequence). The CDR3 extends over 18 amino acids. V lost 3 bases, J lost 0 bases, and 9 bases stayed unmatched.